The 13 T cell receptor beta chains below all came from one sample that was sequenced in a study of metastatic and nonmetastatic thyroid tumors (TCRdb year 2020). No treatment had been received by any patient before thyroid surgery. Library construction relied on PCR. TCRdb records Illumina HiSeq 4000 as the sequencer. TCRdb cleaned the public reads at Q25 with fastp, built clones with MiXCR and kept in-frame beta chains. This sample holds around 30,000 clones; over 12% were observed only once. Around 19% of the sample comes from the top ten. The material sequenced was blood. These receptors all stem from a male donor with papillary thyroid cancer or a benign thyroid nodule (not recorded which). Some clones in this sample may be carry-over from other donors' samples.

J is TRBJ1-6 and V is TRBV19; no definite D call. This CDR3 spans 13 amino acids. Per germline, CDR1 LNHDA and CDR2 SQIVND (reference sequence). V was cut by 5 bases and J by 8 bases, with 10 bases left in between. For the CDR3, the DNA is TGTGCCAGTAGTTCCACGCGGGATTCACCCCTCCACTTT. It codes for CASSSTRDSPLHF.

This clone was observed at least ten times. A read error may be the cause here, since a much bigger clone is one base away. CDR3 amino acids: CASRVTGTGELFF. CDR3 bases: TGTGCCAGCAGAGTAACAGGGACCGGGGAGCTGTTTTTT. The rearrangement links TRBV12-3 or TRBV12-4 to TRBJ2-2; weak D call: TRBD1 (6 bases). The CDR3 has 13 residues. Deletions cut 6 bases from V and 5 bases from J, with 10 bases between.

This clone showed up many times. The rearrangement joins TRBV14 to TRBJ1-1, with D tentatively TRBD1 (5 bases). The CDR3 is 14 residues long. Germline V CDR1 and CDR2: SGHDN, FVKESK. V lost 4 bases to trimming and J lost 5 bases, with 14 bases between them. For the CDR3, the DNA is TGTGCCAGCAGCCGCGGGACGATAGCTACTGAAGCTTTCTTT. Translating it yields CASSRGTIATEAFF.

This clone has at least ten counts. The CDR3 DNA reads as TGTGCCAGCGCGCGGGAGCAGAAATCAGATACGCAGTATTTT. It is translated as CASAREQKSDTQYF. V gene TRBV27 combines with J gene TRBJ2-3, with TRBD2 matching 7 bases. Germline V gives CDR1 MNHEY, CDR2 SMNVEV (reference sequence). After removal of 8 bases from V and 4 bases from J, the junction contained 9 bases not matched to a gene. This CDR3 is 14 amino acids long.

In this sample, this clone turned up a few times. J is TRBJ1-2 and V is TRBV2; 7 bases fit TRBD1. V lost 5 bases to trimming and J lost 7 bases; unmatched junction nucleotides: 10. The CDR3 loop spans 14 amino acids. Germline loops: CDR1 SNHLY, CDR2 FYNNEI. The CDR3 bases are TGTGCCAGCAGTCCCGGGACAGCGGTTCGTGGCTACACCTTC. Protein product: CASSPGTAVRGYTF.

This clone appeared many times. The genes are TRBV6-1 and TRBJ1-5, with D unresolved. The CDR3 has 17 amino acids. Germline loops: CDR1 MNHNS, CDR2 SASEGT. V shed 2 bases and J shed 0 bases, with 14 bases lying between them. The CDR3, as DNA: TGTGCCAGCAGTGAACGAATGGGTCAATATAGCAATCAGCCCCAGCATTTT. Its translation is CASSERMGQYSNQPQHF.

This clone was seen ten or more times. J is TRBJ1-1 and V is TRBV7-2; 7 bases agree with TRBD1. The CDR3 runs to 15 residues. Germline CDR1 and CDR2: SGHTA and FQGNSA. Losses at the gene ends were 5 bases for V and 4 bases for J; bases not matched to a gene: 10. CDR3: CASSLDETGATEAFF. The CDR3 DNA reads as TGTGCCAGCAGCCTCGACGAAACAGGGGCCACTGAAGCTTTCTTT.

In its sample, this clone was seen a few times. The J gene is TRBJ2-2, the V gene TRBV10-3, with D hard to call. The CDR3 extends over 16 amino acids. From germline, CDR1 is ENHRY and CDR2 SYGVKD. The ends were cut back, 0 bases at V and 9 bases at J, with 17 bases in the middle. The CDR3 region is CAISESVRSQVWELFF. CDR3 nucleotide sequence: TGTGCCATCAGTGAGTCGGTGCGGTCCCAGGTCTGGGAGCTGTTTTTT.

The rearrangement joins TRBV20-1 to TRBJ2-1, with D perhaps matching TRBD2 (7 bases). V was shortened by 7 bases and J by 6 bases, with 16 bases between the two germline ends. Germline V CDR1 and CDR2: DFQATT, SNEGSKA (reference sequence). The CDR3 is made up of 13 amino acids. The CDR3 loop reads CSVGAGEFNEQFF. The CDR3 coding sequence is TGCAGTGTGGGGGCGGGAGAGTTCAATGAGCAGTTCTTC.

In this sample, this clone turned up many times. Possible read error: a much larger clone is one base away. Different DNA sequences within this sample yield the same CDR3. The J gene is TRBJ1-1, the V gene TRBV25-1; 7 nucleotides align to TRBD1. Germline CDR1 is MGHDK and CDR2 is SYGVNS. The CDR3 sequence is 14 residues long. CDR3 amino acids: CASSEYLGGSEAFF. The DNA for the CDR3 is TGTGCCAGCAGTGAGTATCTAGGGGGCTCTGAAGCCTTCTTT.

The sample holds many counts of this clone. A much larger clone sits a single nucleotide away, making a read error possible. The gene calls are TRBV5-4 and TRBJ2-2; D is uncertain. V was shortened by 4 bases and J by 3 bases, with 4 bases between the two germline ends. The V gene's germline CDR1 is SGHNT and CDR2 YYREEE (reference sequence). This CDR3 has 12 amino acids. For the CDR3, the DNA is TGTGCCAGCAGCCGGGACACCGGGGAGCTGTTTTTT. Its protein is CASSRDTGELFF.

The chain combines TRBV4-1 with TRBJ1-1; no reliable D call. Trimming stripped 5 bases from V and 8 bases from J, with 9 bases between. This CDR3 is 11 amino acids long. Looked up from germline, CDR1 is MGHRA and CDR2 is YSYEKL. The CDR3 DNA reads as TGCGCCAGCAGCTCCGCGACAGAAGCTTTCTTT. Translated, it gives CASSSATEAFF.

This clone occurred many times. In DNA form, the CDR3 reads TGTGCCAGCAGATCGGGTGTTGGGAGCTATGGCTACACCTTC. Protein product: CASRSGVGSYGYTF. V gene TRBV27 combines with J gene TRBJ1-2; D not certain. This CDR3 has 14 residues. From germline, CDR1 is MNHEY and CDR2 SMNVEV (reference sequence). The ends were cut back, 6 bases at V and 4 bases at J, with 15 bases in the middle.